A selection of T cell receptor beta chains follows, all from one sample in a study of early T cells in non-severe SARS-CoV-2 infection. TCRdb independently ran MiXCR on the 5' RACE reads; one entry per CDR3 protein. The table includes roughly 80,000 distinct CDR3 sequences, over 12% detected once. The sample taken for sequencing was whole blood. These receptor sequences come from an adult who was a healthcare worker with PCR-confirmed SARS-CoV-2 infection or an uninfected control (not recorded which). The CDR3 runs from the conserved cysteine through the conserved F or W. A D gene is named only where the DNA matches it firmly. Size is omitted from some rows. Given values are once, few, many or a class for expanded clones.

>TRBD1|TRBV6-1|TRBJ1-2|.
TGTGCCAGCAGTGCCCTGGGGACAGGGGAATATGGCTACACCTTC
CASSALGTGEYGYTF
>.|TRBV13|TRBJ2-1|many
TGTGCCAGCAGTAGGGACGGGAATGAGCAGTTCTTC
CASSRDGNEQFF
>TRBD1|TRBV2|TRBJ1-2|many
TGTGCCAGCACTGAAGCCAGCCAGGGGGGCCGCGGCTACACCTTC
CASTEASQGGRGYTF
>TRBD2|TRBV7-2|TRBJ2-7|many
TGTGCCAGCAGCCCACGGACTAGCGGCCACGAGCAGTACTTC
CASSPRTSGHEQYF
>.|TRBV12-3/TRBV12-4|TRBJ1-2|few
TGTGCCAGCAGTTTTTGGACGGATGATTATGGCTACACCTTC
CASSFWTDDYGYTF
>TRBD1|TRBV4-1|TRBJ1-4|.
TGCGCCAGCAGCCAGACAGGGGACTTAGGAAAACTGTATTTT
CASSQTGDLGKLYF
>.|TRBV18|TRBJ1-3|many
TGTGCCAGCTCACCACGCGGCGGGCGCTCTGGAAACACCATATATTTT
CASSPRGGRSGNTIYF
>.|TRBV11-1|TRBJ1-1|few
TGTGCCAGCAGCTTAGAAGCGGGCATTGGAACCCCTTTCTTT
CASSLEAGIGTPFF
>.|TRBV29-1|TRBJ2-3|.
TGCAGCGTTGCGAATAGACTAGCAGATACGCAGTATTTT
CSVANRLADTQYF
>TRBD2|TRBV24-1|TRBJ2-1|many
TGTGCCACCAGTGAGGGACTAGCGGGAGTTCATGAGCAGTTCTTC
CATSEGLAGVHEQFF
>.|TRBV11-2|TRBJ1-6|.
TGTGCCAGCAGCTTATATTATGGGGGTAATTCACCCCTCCACTTT
CASSLYYGGNSPLHF
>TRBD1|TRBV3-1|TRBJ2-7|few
TGTGCCAGCACTCCGGGACAGGGTCGACGGCAGTACTTC
CASTPGQGRRQYF
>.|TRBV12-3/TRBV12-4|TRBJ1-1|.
TGTGCCAGCAGTCCTCTCCCAAACACTGAAGCTTTCTTT
CASSPLPNTEAFF
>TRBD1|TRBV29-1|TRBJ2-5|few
TGCAGCGTGGGGGGACAGGGGAACGAGGAGACCCAGTACTTC
CSVGGQGNEETQYF
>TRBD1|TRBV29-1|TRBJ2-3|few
TGCAGCGTTGACGGGGACAGGAGTCGGACAGATACGCAGTATTTT
CSVDGDRSRTDTQYF
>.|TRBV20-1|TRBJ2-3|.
TGCAGTGCTAGAGGGAGCAGACTAGGTGGCACAGATACGCAGTATTTT
CSARGSRLGGTDTQYF
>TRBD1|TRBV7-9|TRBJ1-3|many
TGTGCCAGCAGCTCGTTGGACAGGGGGTTCGGAAACACCATATATTTT
CASSSLDRGFGNTIYF
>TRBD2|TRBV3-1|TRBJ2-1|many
TGTGCCAGCAGCCCCCTCGGCGGGAGTGTAGTCAATGAGCAGTTCTTC
CASSPLGGSVVNEQFF
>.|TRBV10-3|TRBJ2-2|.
TGTGCCATCAGGCCGGCCGGGAACACCGGGGAGCTGTTTTTT
CAIRPAGNTGELFF
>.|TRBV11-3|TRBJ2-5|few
TGTGCCAGCAGCTTAGATGGGCGAAGGGGGGGGTACCAAGAGACCCAGTACTTC
CASSLDGRRGGYQETQYF
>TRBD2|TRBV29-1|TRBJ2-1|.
TGCAGCGTTGAAGATCTAGCGGGACGCTCCTACAATGAGCAGTTCTTC
CSVEDLAGRSYNEQFF
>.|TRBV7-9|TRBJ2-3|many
TGTGCCAGCAGTCTTTCACTAGCTCACGACACAGATACGCAGTATTTT
CASSLSLAHDTDTQYF
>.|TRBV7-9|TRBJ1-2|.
TGTGCCAGCAGCCCTATTGGTGATGGCTACACCTTC
CASSPIGDGYTF